This TCR beta chain derives from a study of blood T cell repertoires in COVID-19. Study-wide context: Material from acute and convalescent COVID-19 was sourced from the United States, Italy and Spain. PBMCs, B-cell-depleted T cells, or T cells provided the cDNA or gDNA that made up the material.

Authors' analysis steps: Amplifying reference gene primers gave estimates of nucleated cell counts. Repertoires were generated with immunoSEQ multiplex PCR, while TCRdb's copy carries only in-frame clones and drops some. Clone size and V and J calls were adopted from that table, with D and trimming inferred from the DNA. The profile shows some 160,000 clones, 80% to 90% of them singletons. Germline-derived CDR1 and CDR2 are MDHEN and SYDVKM. V was shortened by 6 bases and J by 5 bases, with 19 bases between the two germline ends. This CDR3 spans 15 amino acids. This receptor was identified in a woman between 55 and 75 years old with active COVID-19. Source material: peripheral blood. The chain uses TRBV28 and TRBJ1-1; D gene unclear. DNA for the CDR3: TGTGCCAGCAGGGGCATAGAACACTGGAAAACTGAAGCTTTCTTT. Translated, it gives CASRGIEHWKTEAFF.